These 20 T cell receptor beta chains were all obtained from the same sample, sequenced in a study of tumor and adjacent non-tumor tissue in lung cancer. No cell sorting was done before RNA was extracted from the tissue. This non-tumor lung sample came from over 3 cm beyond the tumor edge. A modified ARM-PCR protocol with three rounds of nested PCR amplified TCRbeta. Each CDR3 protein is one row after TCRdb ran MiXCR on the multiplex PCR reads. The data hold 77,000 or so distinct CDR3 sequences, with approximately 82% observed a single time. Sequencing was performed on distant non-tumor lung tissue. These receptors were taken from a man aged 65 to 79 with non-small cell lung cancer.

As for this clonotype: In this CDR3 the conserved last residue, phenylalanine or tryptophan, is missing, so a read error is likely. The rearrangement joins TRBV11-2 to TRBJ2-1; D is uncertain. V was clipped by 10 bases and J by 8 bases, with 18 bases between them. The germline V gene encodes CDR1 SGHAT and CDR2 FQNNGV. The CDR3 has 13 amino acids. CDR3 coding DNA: TGTGCCAACAGTTCTTCGTTTGTGGATGAGCAGTTCATC. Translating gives CANSSSFVDEQFI.

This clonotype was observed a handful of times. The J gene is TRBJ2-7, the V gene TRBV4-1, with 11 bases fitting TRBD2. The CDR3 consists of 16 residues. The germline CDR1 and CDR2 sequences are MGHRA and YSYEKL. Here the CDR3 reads CGSSRTLAGEGDEQYF. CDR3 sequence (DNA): TGCGGCAGTAGTCGGACACTAGCGGGAGAGGGGGACGAGCAGTACTTC.

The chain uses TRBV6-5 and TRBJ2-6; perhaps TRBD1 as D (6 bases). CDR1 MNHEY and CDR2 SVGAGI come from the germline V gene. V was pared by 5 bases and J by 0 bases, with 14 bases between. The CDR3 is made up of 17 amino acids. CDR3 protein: CASSTRTEGSGANVLTF. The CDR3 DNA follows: TGTGCCAGCAGTACCAGGACAGAGGGCTCTGGGGCCAACGTCCTGACTTTC.

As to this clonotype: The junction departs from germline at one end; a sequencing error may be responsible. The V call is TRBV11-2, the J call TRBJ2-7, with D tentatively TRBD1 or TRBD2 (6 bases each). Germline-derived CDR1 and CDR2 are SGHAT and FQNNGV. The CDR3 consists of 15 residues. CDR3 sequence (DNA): TGTGCCACCAGCTTATATCAGGGGACTCCCTACGAGCAGTACTTC. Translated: CATSLYQGTPYEQYF.

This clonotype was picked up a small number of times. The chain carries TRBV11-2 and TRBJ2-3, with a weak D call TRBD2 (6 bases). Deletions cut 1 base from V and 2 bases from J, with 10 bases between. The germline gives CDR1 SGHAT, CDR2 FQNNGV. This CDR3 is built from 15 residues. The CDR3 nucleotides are TGTGCCAGCAGCTTAGGACTAGATATCACAGATACGCAGTATTTT. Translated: CASSLGLDITDTQYF. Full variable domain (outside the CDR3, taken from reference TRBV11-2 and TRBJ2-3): EAGVAQSPRYKIIEKRQSVAFWCNPISGHATLYWYQQILGQGPKLLIQFQNNGVVDDSQLPKDRFSAERLKGVDSTLKIQPAKLEDSAVYLCASSLGLDITDTQYFGPGTRLTVL.

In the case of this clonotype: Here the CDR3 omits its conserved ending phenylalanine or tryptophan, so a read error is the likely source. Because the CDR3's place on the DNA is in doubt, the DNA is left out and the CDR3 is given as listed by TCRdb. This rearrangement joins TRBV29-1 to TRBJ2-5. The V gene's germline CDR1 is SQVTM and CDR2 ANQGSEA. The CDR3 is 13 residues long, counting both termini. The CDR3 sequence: CSVAGRFQETLYL.

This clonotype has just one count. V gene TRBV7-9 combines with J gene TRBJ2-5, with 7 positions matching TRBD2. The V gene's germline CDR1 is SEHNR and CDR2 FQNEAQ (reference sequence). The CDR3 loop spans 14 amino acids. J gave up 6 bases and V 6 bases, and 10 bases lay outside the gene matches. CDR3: CASSDGRVLKTQYF. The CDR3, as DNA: TGTGCCAGCAGTGATGGGAGGGTATTGAAGACCCAGTACTTC.

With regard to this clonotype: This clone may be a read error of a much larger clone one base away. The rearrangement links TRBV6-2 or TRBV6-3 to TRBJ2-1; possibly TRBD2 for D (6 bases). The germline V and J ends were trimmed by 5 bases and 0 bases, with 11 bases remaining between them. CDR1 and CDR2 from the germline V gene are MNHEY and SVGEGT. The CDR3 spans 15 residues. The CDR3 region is CASSLRRASYNEQFF. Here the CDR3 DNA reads TGTGCCAGCAGTCTGCGGAGGGCCTCCTACAATGAGCAGTTCTTC.

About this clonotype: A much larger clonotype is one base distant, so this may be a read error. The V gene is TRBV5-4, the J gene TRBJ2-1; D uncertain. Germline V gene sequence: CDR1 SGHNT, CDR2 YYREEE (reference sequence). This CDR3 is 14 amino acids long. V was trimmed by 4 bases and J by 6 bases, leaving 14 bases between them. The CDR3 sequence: CASSPALAGNEQFF. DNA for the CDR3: TGTGCCAGCAGCCCGGCATTAGCCGGCAATGAGCAGTTCTTC.

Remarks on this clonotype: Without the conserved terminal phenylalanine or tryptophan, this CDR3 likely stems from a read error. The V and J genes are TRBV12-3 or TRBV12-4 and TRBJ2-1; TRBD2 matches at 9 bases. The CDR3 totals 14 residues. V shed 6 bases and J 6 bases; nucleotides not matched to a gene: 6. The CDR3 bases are TGTGCCAGCAGCGTATCGCGGGAGGGCAATGAGCAGTTCGTC. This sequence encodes CASSVSREGNEQFV.

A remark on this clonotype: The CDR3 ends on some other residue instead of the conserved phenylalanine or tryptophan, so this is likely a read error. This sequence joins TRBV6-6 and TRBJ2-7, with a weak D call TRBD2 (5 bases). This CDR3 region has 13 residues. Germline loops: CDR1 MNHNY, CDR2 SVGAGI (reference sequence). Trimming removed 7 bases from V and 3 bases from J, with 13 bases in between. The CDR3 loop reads CASMEAIYYEQYS. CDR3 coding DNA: TGTGCCAGCATGGAGGCCATTTACTACGAGCAGTACTCC.

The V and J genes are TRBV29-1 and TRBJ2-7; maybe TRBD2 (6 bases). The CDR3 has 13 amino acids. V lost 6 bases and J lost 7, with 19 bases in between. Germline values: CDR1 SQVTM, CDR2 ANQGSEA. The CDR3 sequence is CSVGSSEAGEQYF. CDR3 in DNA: TGCAGCGTCGGGTCTAGCGAAGCCGGGGAGCAGTACTTC.

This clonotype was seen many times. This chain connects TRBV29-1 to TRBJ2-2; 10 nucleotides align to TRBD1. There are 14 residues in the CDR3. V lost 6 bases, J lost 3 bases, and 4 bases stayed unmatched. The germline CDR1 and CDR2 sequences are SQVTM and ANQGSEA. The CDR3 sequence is CSVGDRGYTGELFF. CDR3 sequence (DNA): TGCAGCGTGGGGGACAGGGGATACACCGGGGAGCTGTTTTTT.

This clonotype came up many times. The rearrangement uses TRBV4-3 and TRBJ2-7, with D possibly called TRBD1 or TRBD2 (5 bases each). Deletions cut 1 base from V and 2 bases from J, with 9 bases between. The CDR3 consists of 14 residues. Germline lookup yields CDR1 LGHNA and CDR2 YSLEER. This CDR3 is CASSQGDGAYEQYF. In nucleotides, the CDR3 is TGCGCCAGCAGCCAAGGGGACGGAGCCTACGAGCAGTACTTC.

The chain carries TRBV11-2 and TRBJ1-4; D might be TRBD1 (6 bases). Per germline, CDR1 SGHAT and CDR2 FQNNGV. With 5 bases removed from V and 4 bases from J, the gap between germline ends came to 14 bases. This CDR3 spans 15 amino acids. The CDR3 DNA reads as TGTGCCAGCAGCAGAAGTGGGACAAGTAATGAAAAACTGTTTTTT. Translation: CASSRSGTSNEKLFF.

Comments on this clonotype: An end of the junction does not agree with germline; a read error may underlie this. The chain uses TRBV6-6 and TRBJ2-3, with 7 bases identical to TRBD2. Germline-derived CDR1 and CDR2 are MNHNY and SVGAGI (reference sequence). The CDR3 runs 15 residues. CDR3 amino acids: CARTTVAGTTDMQYF. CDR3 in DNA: TGTGCCAGAACTACGGTAGCGGGTACCACAGATATGCAGTATTTT.

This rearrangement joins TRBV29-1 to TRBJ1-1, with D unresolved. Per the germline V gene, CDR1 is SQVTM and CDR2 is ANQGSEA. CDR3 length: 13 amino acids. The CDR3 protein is CGVVIQMKNEAFF. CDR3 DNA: TGCGGAGTTGTTATCCAGATGAAAAATGAAGCTTTCTTT.

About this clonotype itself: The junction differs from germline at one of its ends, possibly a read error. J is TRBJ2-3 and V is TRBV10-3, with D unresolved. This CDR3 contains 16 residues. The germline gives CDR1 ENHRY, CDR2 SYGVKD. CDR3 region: CAISLWHDRYTETQYF. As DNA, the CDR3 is TGTGCCATCAGTCTCTGGCACGATCGATACACAGAAACGCAGTATTTT.

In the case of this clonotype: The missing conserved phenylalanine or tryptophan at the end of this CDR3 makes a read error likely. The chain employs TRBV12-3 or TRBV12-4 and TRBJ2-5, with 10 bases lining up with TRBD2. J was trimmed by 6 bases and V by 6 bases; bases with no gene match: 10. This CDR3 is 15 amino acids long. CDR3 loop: CASSGLAGVVKTQYY. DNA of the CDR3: TGTGCCAGCAGCGGGCTAGCGGGGGTGGTGAAGACCCAGTACTAC.

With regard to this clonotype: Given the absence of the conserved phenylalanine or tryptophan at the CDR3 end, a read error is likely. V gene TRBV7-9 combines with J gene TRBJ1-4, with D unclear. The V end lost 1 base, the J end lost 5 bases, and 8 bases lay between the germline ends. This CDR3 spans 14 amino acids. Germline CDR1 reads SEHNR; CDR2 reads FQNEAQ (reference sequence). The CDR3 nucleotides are TGTGCCAGCAGCTTAGGGCGGGAGAATGAAAAACTGTTTATT. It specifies CASSLGRENEKLFI.